This record concerns one T cell receptor beta chain sequence. Its antigen is still unknown. This sample was included in a study of cytomegalovirus exposure and HLA in healthy donors. Study results and limitations: Information on immune exposure was restricted to one variable (CMV serostatus).

The study sampled nominally healthy donors, though unrecorded immune exposures were likely. The PCR employed 60 Vbeta primers together with 13 Jbeta primers. Data came from immunoSEQ multiplex PCR; TCRdb stores just in-frame clones and leaves some out. Of roughly 92,000 clones listed, approximately 80% are singletons. CDR1 is MNHNY and CDR2 is SVGAGI in the germline V gene (reference sequence). The CDR3 loop spans 13 amino acids. The V end was cut by 11 bases, the J end by 0 bases, with 8 bases between. The source material was PBMCs. The chain couples TRBV6-6 to TRBJ2-6; D is uncertain. This clonotype was sampled from a man aged 50 to 60 in good health and CMV-seropositive. This CDR3 is CAVIDSGANVLTF. The CDR3 DNA follows: TGTGCCGTTATAGACTCTGGGGCCAACGTCCTGACTTTC.